Each of the 5 T cell receptor beta chains below was sequenced from the same sample in a study of metastatic and nonmetastatic thyroid tumors. TCRdb re-processed the PCR reads through MiXCR. Among 30,000 to 35,000 clones listed, 29% were seen once. Among the patients, none had received any treatment before thyroid surgery. Sequencing was carried out using blood. The source is a female donor with papillary thyroid cancer or a benign thyroid nodule (not recorded which). Some clones in this sample may be carry-over from other donors' samples.

V is TRBV7-3 and J is TRBJ2-5, with D tentatively TRBD2 (7 bases). Germline V CDR1 and CDR2: SGHTA, FQGTGA. The V end was cut by 5 bases, the J end by 3 bases, with 16 bases between. The CDR3 consists of 15 residues. This chain's CDR3 is CASSKQGRGEETQYF. Written as DNA, the CDR3 is TGTGCCAGCAGCAAACAGGGTCGGGGGGAAGAGACCCAGTACTTC.

This clone was seen more than once but under ten times. The chain employs TRBV2 and TRBJ2-1; 11 bases fit TRBD2. This CDR3 spans 15 amino acids. Germline values: CDR1 SNHLY, CDR2 FYNNEI. Trimming removed 6 bases from V and 8 bases from J; junction bases left unmatched: 9. In nucleotides, the CDR3 is TGTGCCAGCAGCGCGTGGGTAGCGGGAGGGGATGAGCAGTTCTTC. As protein: CASSAWVAGGDEQFF.

As concerns this clone: The junction departs from germline at one end; a sequencing error may be responsible. V and J are TRBV11-1 and TRBJ2-1, with 10 bases identical to TRBD2. The CDR3 is made up of 16 amino acids. Germline CDR1 reads SGHAT; CDR2 reads FQDESV (reference sequence). The CDR3 DNA follows: TGTGCCAGCGGAAAACTAGCGGGACGGGATTGGGTTGAGCAGTTATTC. Translating gives CASGKLAGRDWVEQLF.

The sample holds many counts of this clone. The chain uses TRBV18 and TRBJ2-6; 9 bases align to TRBD1. In germline, CDR1 is KGHSH, CDR2 LQKENI. The ends lost 2 bases at V and 3 bases at J; junction bases unmatched: 5. This CDR3 is 17 amino acids long. The CDR3: CASSPGTGKGGANVLTF. CDR3 bases: TGTGCCAGCTCACCAGGGACAGGGAAAGGTGGGGCCAACGTCCTGACTTTC. Filled out from reference TRBV18 and TRBJ2-6, the complete variable domain reads NAGVMQNPRHLVRRRGQEARLRCSPMKGHSHVYWYRQLPEEGLKFMVYLQKENIIDESGMPKERFSAEFPKEGPSILRIQQVVRGDSAAYFCASSPGTGKGGANVLTFGAGSRLTVL.

The chain has TRBV6-5 and TRBJ2-7; the D is unclear. Germline loops: CDR1 MNHEY, CDR2 SVGAGI. There are 13 residues in the CDR3. Trimming removed 7 bases at V and 4 bases at J, with 14 bases between. This chain's CDR3 is CASMGSPRYEQYF. For the CDR3, the DNA is TGTGCCAGCATGGGGTCGCCTAGGTACGAGCAGTACTTC.